This TCR beta chain appears in the sequencing data of a study of OX40 agonist ivuxolimab in advanced cancers. Concerning the study at large: Ivuxolimab was an agonistic, fully human IgG2 monoclonal antibody directed against OX40 (CD134), a costimulatory receptor. The monotherapy dose-escalation portion (N ≈ 56 patients) of the phase I ivuxolimab trial is reported in the paper. In the dose-escalation cohort, approximately 82% of patients were male, and the mean age was roughly 60 years with a range of about 20 to 90. Intravenous ivuxolimab was administered to patients every 2 weeks at six dose levels: 0.01, 0.1, 0.3, 1.5, 3 and 10 mg/kg. Prior anti-PD-1, anti-PD-L1 or anti-CTLA-4 therapy was permitted, and 30% to 45% of dose-escalation patients had received checkpoint inhibitors. Of the roughly 50 dose-escalation patients, hepatocellular carcinoma was present in 19, melanoma in approximately 15, renal cell carcinoma in 9 and head and neck cancer in 9. Partial responses were achieved by three dose-escalation patients, of whom one had hepatocellular carcinoma and two had cutaneous melanoma. The point of sequencing TCRbeta in the periphery was to test whether ivuxolimab changed TCR sequence diversity and drove clonal T-cell expansion. Findings and caveats that apply to the study as a whole: After ivuxolimab, expanded clones were on average more numerous among CD8+ T cells than among CD4+ T cells. The antigen specificity of the clonally expanded peripheral T cells was not determined. Partial responders in the 0.1-3.0 mg/kg groups had among the lowest normalized peripheral clonal expansion, especially among CD8+ T cells. At doses from 0.1 to 3.0 mg/kg, clonal expansion was seen in both CD4+ and CD8+ blood T cells between baseline and week 6. Low levels of normalized T-cell clonal expansion were also seen in some nonresponding patients.

Patients with autoimmune disease history or receiving systemic immunosuppression were excluded from the trial. Peripheral blood for TCR sequencing was drawn from every dose cohort at baseline, at cycle 4 day 1 and at cycle 7 day 1. Samples were obtained from an open-label, multicenter, first-in-human phase I dose-escalation trial of ivuxolimab. Adults with locally advanced or metastatic melanoma, renal cell, hepatocellular, or head and neck squamous cell carcinoma were enrolled in the trial. Before TCR sequencing, CD4+ T cells and CD8+ T cells were sorted from peripheral blood as separate populations. Comment on this clone: The specificity of this receptor is unknown. The input lacks base qualities; no much larger clone sits a single base away.

For sequencing of the TCRbeta CDR3 region, genomic DNA was extracted from the sorted cells. The immunoSEQ Assay was used to sequence the TCRbeta CDR3 regions. TCRdb retrieved this table from immuneACCESS and kept in-frame rearrangements only. Not all clones are present; in checked studies, unresolved V genes account for under half, and no reason is known for the remainder. Here the sample has about 51,000 clones; around 73% occur a single time. In total, the top ten clones hold 2% to 2.5% of the sample. The CDR3 runs 13 residues from the cysteine to the phenylalanine. Left in the record is the CDR3 DNA by itself, 39 bases read in frame from the first base. At the junction V is shortened by 4 bases and J by 5 bases, with 11 bases in between. The germline V gene provides CDR1 MGHRA and CDR2 YSYEKL.

The material was CD4+ or CD8+ T cells sorted from blood, obtained in a trial of the OX40 agonist ivuxolimab. The V and J genes are TRBV4-1 and TRBJ2-5; the D segment could be TRBD1, given 6 matching bases. The sequence was collected from an adult with an advanced solid tumor such as melanoma, head and neck, liver or kidney cancer. The DNA sequence is given as TGCGCCAGCAGCCCCCGGACAGATGAGACCCAGTACTTC. Translated, this gives CASSPRTDETQYF.